The 8 T cell receptor beta chains below come from one sample, sequenced in a study of cytomegalovirus exposure and HLA in healthy donors. In the PCR, 60 Vbeta and 13 Jbeta primers were used. Clones were read by immunoSEQ multiplex PCR, and TCRdb kept only the in-frame ones, dropping some. The sample consists of approximately 150,000 clones, roughly 76% of them appearing once. Specimen: PBMCs. The receptor source for this set is a woman younger than 35 in good health and CMV-seropositive.

J is TRBJ2-2 and V is TRBV2; D is unclear. Germline V gives CDR1 SNHLY, CDR2 FYNNEI. The CDR3 runs 19 residues. V was pared by 4 bases and J by 2 bases, with 23 bases between. CDR3 amino acids: CASSGVGGESESNTGELFF. The CDR3 DNA sequence: TGTGCCAGCAGTGGCGTAGGCGGAGAATCCGAGAGTAACACCGGGGAGCTGTTTTTT.

CDR3 loop: CASSRSGGEETQYF. The CDR3 DNA sequence: TGCGCCAGCAGTCGTAGCGGGGGAGAAGAGACCCAGTACTTC. The chain links TRBV5-1 to TRBJ2-5, with TRBD2 matching over 9 bases. CDR3 size: 14 residues. CDR1 SGHRS and CDR2 YFSETQ come from the germline V gene. After removal of 5 bases from V and 3 bases from J, the junction contained 5 bases not matched to a gene.

The chain is built from TRBV30 and TRBJ1-1; the match to TRBD1 covers 7 bases. V shed 1 base and J 4 bases; nucleotides not matched to a gene: 12. The CDR3 spans 16 residues. Germline CDR1 is GTSNPN and CDR2 is SVGIG (reference sequence). The CDR3 sequence is CAWSDSLGGAGTEAFF. The CDR3 region has the DNA TGTGCCTGGAGTGACTCGCTAGGGGGCGCGGGCACTGAAGCTTTCTTT.

The V gene is TRBV21-1, the J gene TRBJ1-2; the table's D call, TRBD1, has no DNA check behind it. TRBV21-1 is a pseudogene segment. The CDR3 has 17 amino acids. The CDR3 sequence is CASSKGGLWGPYYGYTF. DNA for the CDR3: TGTGCCAGCAGCAAAGGGGGGCTTTGGGGCCCCTACTATGGCTACACCTTC.

The chain has TRBV29-1 and TRBJ2-3, with 9 bases that match TRBD1. The junction had 1 base not matched to a gene; V was cut back by 5 bases and J by 1 base. The CDR3 contains 13 residues. Germline-derived CDR1 and CDR2 are SQVTM and ANQGSEA. In DNA form, the CDR3 reads TGCAGCGTTCGGGACAGGGGCACAGATACGCAGTATTTT. Its translation is CSVRDRGTDTQYF.

The J gene is TRBJ1-4, the V gene TRBV9, with 7 bases identical to TRBD1. The germline V gene encodes CDR1 SGDLS and CDR2 YYNGEE. CDR3 size: 20 residues. Trimming cost V 0 bases and J 3 bases; bases outside gene matches: 17. Here the CDR3 DNA reads TGTGCCAGCAGCGTAGGCCACAGGGGTCCGTTAAGGGGGTCTAATGAAAAACTGTTTTTT. Translating gives CASSVGHRGPLRGSNEKLFF.

The chain uses TRBV2 and TRBJ2-1, with unresolved D. Germline CDR1 and CDR2: SNHLY and FYNNEI. CDR3 length: 11 amino acids. The V and J ends lost 5 bases and 12 bases respectively, with 11 bases between them. The CDR3 loop is CASSRRLLQFF. In DNA form, the CDR3 reads TGTGCCAGCAGTCGGAGATTATTGCAGTTCTTC.

The V call is TRBV10-3, the J call TRBJ2-3, with 9 bases identical to TRBD1. Germline V gene data show CDR1 as ENHRY and CDR2 as SYGVKD. J lost 4 bases, V lost 10 bases, and 12 bases had no gene match. The CDR3 sequence is 15 residues long. The CDR3 spells CATTGGNTVADTQYF. In nucleotides, the CDR3 is TGTGCCACCACAGGGGGCAATACGGTTGCAGATACGCAGTATTTT.